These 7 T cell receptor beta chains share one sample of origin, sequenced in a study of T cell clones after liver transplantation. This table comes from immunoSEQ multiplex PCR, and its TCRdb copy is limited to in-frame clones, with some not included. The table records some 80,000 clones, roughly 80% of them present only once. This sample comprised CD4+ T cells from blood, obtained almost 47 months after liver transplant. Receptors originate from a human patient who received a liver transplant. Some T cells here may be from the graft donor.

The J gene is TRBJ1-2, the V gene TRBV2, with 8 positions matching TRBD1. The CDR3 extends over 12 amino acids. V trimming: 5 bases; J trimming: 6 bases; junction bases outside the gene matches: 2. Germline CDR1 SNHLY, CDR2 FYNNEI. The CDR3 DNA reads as TGTGCCAGCAGTCCAGGGGGCAATGGCTACACCTTC. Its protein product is CASSPGGNGYTF.

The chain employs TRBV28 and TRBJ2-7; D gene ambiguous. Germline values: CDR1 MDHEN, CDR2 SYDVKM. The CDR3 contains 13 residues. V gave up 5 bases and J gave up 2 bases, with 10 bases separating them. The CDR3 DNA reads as TGTGCCAGCAGTCGCCGAATACCCTACGAGCAGTACTTC. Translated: CASSRRIPYEQYF. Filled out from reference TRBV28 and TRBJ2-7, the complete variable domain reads DVKVTQSSRYLVKRTGEKVFLECVQDMDHENMFWYRQDPGLGLRLIYFSYDVKMKEKGDIPEGYSVSREKKERFSLILESASTNQTSMYLCASSRRIPYEQYFGPGTRLTVT.

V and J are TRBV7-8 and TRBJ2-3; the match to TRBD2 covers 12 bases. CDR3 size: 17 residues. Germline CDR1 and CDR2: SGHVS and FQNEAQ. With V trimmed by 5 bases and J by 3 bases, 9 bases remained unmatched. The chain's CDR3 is CASSPVVTSGSTDTQYF. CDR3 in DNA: TGTGCCAGCAGCCCCGTGGTGACTAGCGGGAGTACAGATACGCAGTATTTT.

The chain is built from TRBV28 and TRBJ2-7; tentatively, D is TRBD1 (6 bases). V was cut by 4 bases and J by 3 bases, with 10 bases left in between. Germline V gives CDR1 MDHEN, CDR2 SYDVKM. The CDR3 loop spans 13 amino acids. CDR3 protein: CASSWTDRYEQYF. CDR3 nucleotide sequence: TGTGCCAGCAGTTGGACAGACCGCTACGAGCAGTACTTC.

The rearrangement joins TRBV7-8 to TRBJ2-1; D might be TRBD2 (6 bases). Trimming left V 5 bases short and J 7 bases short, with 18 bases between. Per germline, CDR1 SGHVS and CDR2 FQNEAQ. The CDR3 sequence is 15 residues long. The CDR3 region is CASSRPGTGGNEQFF. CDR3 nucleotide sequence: TGTGCCAGCAGCCGACCGGGGACTGGGGGGAATGAGCAGTTCTTC.

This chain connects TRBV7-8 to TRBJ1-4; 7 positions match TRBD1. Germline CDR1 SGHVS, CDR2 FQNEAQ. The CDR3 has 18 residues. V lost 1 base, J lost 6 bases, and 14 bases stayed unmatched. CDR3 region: CASSLDPRDSGVDEKLFF. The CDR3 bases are TGTGCCAGCAGCTTAGATCCCCGGGACAGCGGCGTAGATGAAAAACTGTTTTTT. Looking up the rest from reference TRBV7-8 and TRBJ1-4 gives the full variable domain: GAGVSQSPRYKVAKRGQDVALRCDPISGHVSLFWYQQALGQGPEFLTYFQNEAQLDKSGLPSDRFFAERPEGSVSTLKIQRTQQEDSAVYLCASSLDPRDSGVDEKLFFGSGTQLSVL.

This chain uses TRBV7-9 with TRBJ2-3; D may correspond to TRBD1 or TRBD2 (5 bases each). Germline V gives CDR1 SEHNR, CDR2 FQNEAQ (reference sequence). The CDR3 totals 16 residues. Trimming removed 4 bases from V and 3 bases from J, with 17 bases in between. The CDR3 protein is CASSSRIGARTDTQYF. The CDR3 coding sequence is TGTGCCAGCAGCTCCCGGATCGGGGCGCGAACAGATACGCAGTATTTT.